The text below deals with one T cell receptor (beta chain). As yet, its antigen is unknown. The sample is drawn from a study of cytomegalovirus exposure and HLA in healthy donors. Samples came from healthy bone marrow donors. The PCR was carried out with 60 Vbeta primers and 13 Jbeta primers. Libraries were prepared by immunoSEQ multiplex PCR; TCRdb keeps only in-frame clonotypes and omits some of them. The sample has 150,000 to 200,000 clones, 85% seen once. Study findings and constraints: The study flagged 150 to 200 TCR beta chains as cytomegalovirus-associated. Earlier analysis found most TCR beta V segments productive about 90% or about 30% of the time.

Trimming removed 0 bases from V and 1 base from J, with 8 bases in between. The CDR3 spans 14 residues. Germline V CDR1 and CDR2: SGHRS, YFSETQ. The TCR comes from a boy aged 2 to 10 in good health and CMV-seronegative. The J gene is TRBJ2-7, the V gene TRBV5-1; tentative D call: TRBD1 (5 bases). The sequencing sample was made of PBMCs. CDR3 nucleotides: TGCGCCAGCAGCTTGGAGGGGCCATCCTACGAGCAGTACTTC. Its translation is CASSLEGPSYEQYF.